A single sample gave rise to the 20 T cell receptor beta chains below, sequenced in a study of lymphopenia after photon versus proton radiotherapy (dated by TCRdb to the late 2010s). The library was built by means of the immunoSEQ multiplex PCR assay. The table was pulled from immuneACCESS by TCRdb, which kept in-frame rearrangements only. Such tables lose some clones; where checked, under half of the loss comes from unresolved V genes, and the rest has no known cause. In this sample the table shows approximately 58,000 clones, around four fifths of which occur a single time. Together, the top ten hold approximately 31% of the sample. Sequencing used peripheral blood, obtained from a patient treated with photon-based radiotherapy. The receptors shown here come from a man aged 50-60 years with gastric cancer.

Of note for this clone: The same CDR3 can be traced to other DNA sequences in this sample. The chain uses TRBV5-1 and TRBJ1-1; the D is unclear. The V gene lost 1 base and the J gene lost 0 bases, with 4 bases spanning the gap. This CDR3 has 13 residues. Germline V gene sequence: CDR1 SGHRS, CDR2 YFSETQ. Written as DNA, the CDR3 is TGCGCCAGCAGCTTGACAGTGAACACTGAAGCTTTCTTT. It yields the protein CASSLTVNTEAFF.

This clone was counted only a few times. This chain connects TRBV6-5 to TRBJ1-2; 10 nucleotides line up with TRBD1. Losses at the gene ends were 0 bases for V and 7 bases for J; bases not matched to a gene: 2. The CDR3 has 14 residues. CDR1 is MNHEY and CDR2 is SVGAGI in the germline V gene. DNA of the CDR3: TGTGCCAGCAGTTACTCGAGGGACAGGGGTGGCTACACCTTC. Translating gives CASSYSRDRGGYTF.

This clone was seen just once. The chain carries TRBV15 and TRBJ2-7, with 8 bases matching TRBD2. The germline gives CDR1 LNHNV, CDR2 YYDKDF (reference sequence). V lost 2 bases, J lost 0 bases, and 12 bases stayed unmatched. CDR3 length: 18 residues. CDR3 residues: CATSRLSRRLAGSYEQYF. CDR3 DNA: TGTGCCACCAGCAGACTTTCCCGTAGGCTAGCGGGCTCCTACGAGCAGTACTTC.

V usage is TRBV4-2 and J usage is TRBJ1-1; D is unresolved. This CDR3 is 13 amino acids long. The germline gives CDR1 LGHNA, CDR2 YNFKEQ. V lost 0 bases to trimming and J lost 1 base, with 3 bases between them. Here the CDR3 reads CASSQEENTEAFF. The CDR3, as DNA: TGTGCCAGCAGCCAAGAGGAGAACACTGAAGCTTTCTTT.

The chain combines TRBV19 with TRBJ2-7; 7 bases are a match to TRBD2. Trimming cost V 3 bases and J 7 bases; bases outside gene matches: 15. Germline CDR1 and CDR2: LNHDA and SQIVND (reference sequence). The CDR3 has 16 residues. DNA for the CDR3: TGTGCCAGTAGTATGCGACCCGGGAGGTTCGTCAGTGAGCAGTACTTC. Translated: CASSMRPGRFVSEQYF.

The genes are TRBV18 and TRBJ2-7; 12 nucleotides line up with TRBD2. From germline, CDR1 is KGHSH and CDR2 LQKENI. Losses at the gene ends were 2 bases for V and 2 bases for J; bases not matched to a gene: 4. The length of the CDR3 is 16 residues. The CDR3 reads CASSPTGLAGTYEQYF. DNA of the CDR3: TGTGCCAGCTCACCAACTGGACTAGCGGGGACCTACGAGCAGTACTTC.

The CDR3 nucleotides are TGTGCCAGCAGCCAGGGCGACAGGGGGCGCTACGAGCAGTACTTC. Protein sequence: CASSQGDRGRYEQYF. The chain recombines TRBV7-8 with TRBJ2-7, with 10 bases aligning to TRBD1. V shed 5 bases and J 3 bases; nucleotides not matched to a gene: 7. CDR3 size: 15 residues. Germline CDR1 reads SGHVS; CDR2 reads FQNEAQ.

The chain links TRBV2 to TRBJ2-2; D remains ambiguous. Germline V gene sequence: CDR1 SNHLY, CDR2 FYNNEI. The CDR3 is made up of 13 amino acids. V lost 3 bases, J lost 7 bases, and 9 bases lay in between. Here the CDR3 DNA reads TGTGCCAGCAGTGAGGTTTCCGACGGGGAGCTGTTTTTT. It codes for CASSEVSDGELFF.

This sequence joins TRBV7-6 and TRBJ1-5; D remains unclear. CDR3 length: 16 residues. Germline V gene data show CDR1 as SGHVS and CDR2 as FNYEAQ. Trimming shortened V by 1 base and J by 0 bases, and 10 bases separated the two germline ends. Written as DNA, the CDR3 is TGTGCCAGCAGCTTAGAAGGTGGTATTAGCAATCAGCCCCAGCATTTT. It is translated as CASSLEGGISNQPQHF.

This chain connects TRBV25-1 to TRBJ2-2, with a tentative D call TRBD2 (5 bases). V shed 10 bases and J shed 6 bases, with 15 bases lying between them. The CDR3 totals 13 residues. Germline values: CDR1 MGHDK, CDR2 SYGVNS. The CDR3 DNA follows: TGTGCCACCGCGCCGGTCGGGGCCGGGGAGCTGTTTTTT. Residues: CATAPVGAGELFF.

The chain joins TRBV9 to TRBJ1-2, with a tentative D call TRBD1 (5 bases). V was trimmed by 0 bases and J by 4 bases, leaving 16 bases between them. The CDR3 runs 16 residues. Germline V CDR1 and CDR2: SGDLS, YYNGEE. The DNA for the CDR3 is TGTGCCAGCAGCGTAGATCCCCAGGGTCTAAGCTATGGCTACACCTTC. Translated: CASSVDPQGLSYGYTF.

The chain carries TRBV6-5 and TRBJ2-1, with D maybe TRBD2 (6 bases). CDR3 length equals 14 residues. The V gene's germline CDR1 is MNHEY and CDR2 SVGAGI. The V end lost 2 bases, the J end lost 3 bases, and 8 bases lay between the germline ends. CDR3 loop: CASSYQEGYNEQFF. CDR3 nucleotide sequence: TGTGCCAGCAGTTACCAGGAGGGCTACAATGAGCAGTTCTTC.

A few counts support this clone. The chain recombines TRBV19 with TRBJ1-2; weak D call: TRBD1 (6 bases). V lost 7 bases and J 7 bases, leaving 19 bases between the germline ends. The CDR3 runs 14 residues. The germline V gene encodes CDR1 LNHDA and CDR2 SQIVND (reference sequence). CDR3 bases: TGTGCCAGTACCCCTCTAACAGGGAGTGGTGGCTACACCTTC. Protein: CASTPLTGSGGYTF.

The chain carries TRBV6-1 and TRBJ1-2; 7 nucleotides match TRBD1. Per germline, CDR1 MNHNS and CDR2 SASEGT. The CDR3 spans 15 residues. Trimming removed 6 bases from V and 7 bases from J; junction bases left unmatched: 14. The CDR3 DNA reads as TGTGCCAGCAGCTTGTTACAGGGGACGTTAAGTGGCTACACCTTC. As protein: CASSLLQGTLSGYTF.

The chain has TRBV18 and TRBJ2-6, with TRBD1 matching over 8 bases. V lost 5 bases to trimming and J lost 0 bases; unmatched junction nucleotides: 6. Germline CDR1 KGHSH, CDR2 LQKENI. This CDR3 is built from 17 residues. The CDR3 here is CASSVGQGSSGANVLTF. In nucleotides, the CDR3 is TGTGCCAGCTCAGTCGGACAGGGTAGCTCTGGGGCCAACGTCCTGACTTTC.

The chain employs TRBV7-2 and TRBJ2-7; the D gene is possibly TRBD1 (5 bases). Germline CDR1 is SGHTA and CDR2 is FQGNSA. V gave up 6 bases and J gave up 10 bases, with 13 bases separating them. The CDR3 contains 11 residues. The CDR3 loop reads CASSSTVQQYF. The DNA for the CDR3 is TGTGCCAGCAGTTCGACAGTGCAACAGTACTTC.

The chain combines TRBV28 with TRBJ2-1; TRBD1 matches at 10 bases. The CDR3 has 14 amino acids. CDR1 and CDR2 from the germline V gene are MDHEN and SYDVKM. V lost 7 bases, J lost 4 bases, and 4 bases stayed unmatched. The CDR3 spells CASIRDRGYNEQFF. In nucleotides, the CDR3 is TGTGCCAGCATCCGGGACAGGGGATACAATGAGCAGTTCTTC. Based on the CDR3 plus reference TRBV28 and TRBJ2-1, the full variable domain is DVKVTQSSRYLVKRTGEKVFLECVQDMDHENMFWYRQDPGLGLRLIYFSYDVKMKEKGDIPEGYSVSREKKERFSLILESASTNQTSMYLCASIRDRGYNEQFFGPGTRLTVL.

The rearrangement uses TRBV28 and TRBJ2-2, with D possibly matching TRBD1 (5 bases). Germline values: CDR1 MDHEN, CDR2 SYDVKM. Trimming left V 5 bases short and J 5 bases short, with 15 bases between. The CDR3 runs to 15 residues. This chain's CDR3 is CASSLQVRVTGELFF. DNA of the CDR3: TGTGCCAGCAGTCTACAGGTCAGGGTTACCGGGGAGCTGTTTTTT.

The chain employs TRBV5-1 and TRBJ1-2; TRBD1 matches 8 bases. Germline V gene sequence: CDR1 SGHRS, CDR2 YFSETQ. The CDR3 contains 13 residues. The junction had 2 bases not matched to a gene; V was cut back by 3 bases and J by 4 bases. The CDR3 nucleotides are TGCGCCAGCAGCTGGGACAGGACCTATGGCTACACCTTC. Protein: CASSWDRTYGYTF.

This clone showed up just a few times. The chain has TRBV19 and TRBJ2-3, with 7 bases that match TRBD2. After removal of 3 bases from V and 4 bases from J, the junction contained 4 bases not matched to a gene. The CDR3 has 14 amino acids. Germline V CDR1 and CDR2: LNHDA, SQIVND (reference sequence). In DNA form, the CDR3 reads TGTGCCAGTAGTATTGGGCGGGGGTCAGATACGCAGTATTTT. Translating it yields CASSIGRGSDTQYF.